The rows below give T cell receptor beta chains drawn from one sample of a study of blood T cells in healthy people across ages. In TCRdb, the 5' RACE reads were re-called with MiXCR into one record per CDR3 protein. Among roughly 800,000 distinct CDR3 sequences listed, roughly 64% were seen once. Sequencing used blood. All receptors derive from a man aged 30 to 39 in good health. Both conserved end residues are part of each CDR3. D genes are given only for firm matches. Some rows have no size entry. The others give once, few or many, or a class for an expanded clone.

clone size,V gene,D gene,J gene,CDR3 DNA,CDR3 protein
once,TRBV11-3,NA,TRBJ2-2,TGTGCCAGCAGCTCCTCGACAGCCGGGGGAACTACCGGGGAGCTGTTTTTT,CASSSSTAGGTTGELFF
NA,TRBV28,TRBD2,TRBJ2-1,TGTGCCAGCAGTACGACTAGCGGGAGGACCTACAATGAGCAGTTCTTC,CASSTTSGRTYNEQFF
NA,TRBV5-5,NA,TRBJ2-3,TGTGCCAGCAGCTTGGCGCAGCCCACAGATACGCAGTATTTT,CASSLAQPTDTQYF
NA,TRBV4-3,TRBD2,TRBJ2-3,TGCGCCAGCAGCCAAGAAGGCCCAGACCTAGCGGGAGGCACAGATACGCAGTATTTT,CASSQEGPDLAGGTDTQYF
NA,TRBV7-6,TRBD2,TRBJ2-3,TGTGCCAGCAGCCCCAACCCTCCCCCACTAGCGGAAGAGGAGTATTTT,CASSPNPPPLAEEEYF
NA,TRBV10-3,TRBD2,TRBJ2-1,TGTGCCACCGGTGGCGGGACTACTCTCAATGAGCAGTTCTTC,CATGGGTTLNEQFF
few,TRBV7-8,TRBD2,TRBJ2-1,TGTGCCAGCAGCACACGGACTAGCGGGGGGATTGGTGAGCAGTTCTTC,CASSTRTSGGIGEQFF
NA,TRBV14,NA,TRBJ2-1,TGTGCCAGCAGCCAGAGGGGGGGGAAGTTCTTC,CASSQRGGKFF
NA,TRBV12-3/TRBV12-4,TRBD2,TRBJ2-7,TGTGCCAGCAGTTTTGGACTAGCCGGCGGGGCTAGAGACTACGAGCAGTACTTC,CASSFGLAGGARDYEQYF
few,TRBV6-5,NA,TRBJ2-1,TGTGCCAGCAGCTGGATTGTCGGCCACAATGAGCAGTTCTTC,CASSWIVGHNEQFF
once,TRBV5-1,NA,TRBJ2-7,TGCGCCAGCAGCGTTGGGTTGTCCTCAGGCCGTTTCTCCTACGAGCAGTACTTC,CASSVGLSSGRFSYEQYF
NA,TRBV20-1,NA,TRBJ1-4,TGCAGTGCCCGGACAGATAATGAAAAACTGTTTTTT,CSARTDNEKLFF
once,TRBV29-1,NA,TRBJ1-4,TGCAGCATATCCCGGGGTACGAATGAAAAACTGTTTTTT,CSISRGTNEKLFF
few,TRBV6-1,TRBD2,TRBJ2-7,TGTGCCAGCAGCCGACTAGCGGGGGTTTACGAGCAGTACTTC,CASSRLAGVYEQYF
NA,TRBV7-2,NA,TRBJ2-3,TGTGCCAGCAGCATCACCGGGACTTACCTCACAGATACGCAGTATTTT,CASSITGTYLTDTQYF
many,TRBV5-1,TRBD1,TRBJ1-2,TGCGCCAGCCACTCCGCGTTGGGACAGGGGACTGCTGGCTACACCTTC,CASHSALGQGTAGYTF
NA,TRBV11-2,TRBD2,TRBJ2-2,TGTGCCAGCAGCTTCCCCAGCGGGGGGGCAAACACCGGGGAGCTGTTTTTT,CASSFPSGGANTGELFF
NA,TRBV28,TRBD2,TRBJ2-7,TGTGCCAGCCCCAGCGGGAGCTACTACGAGCAGTACTTC,CASPSGSYYEQYF
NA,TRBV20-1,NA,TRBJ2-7,TGCAGTGCTCGGGGGACCATCTACGAGCAGTACTTC,CSARGTIYEQYF
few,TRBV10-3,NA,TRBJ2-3,TGTGCCATCAGTTCGGACAGCACAGATACGCAGTATTTT,CAISSDSTDTQYF
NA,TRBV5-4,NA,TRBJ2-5,TGTGCCAGCAGCTTCCAGGGATCCGTGGAGACCCAGTACTTC,CASSFQGSVETQYF
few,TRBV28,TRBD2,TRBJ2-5,TGTGCCAGTATGTCGCGGGGGAAACAAGAGACCCAGTACTTC,CASMSRGKQETQYF
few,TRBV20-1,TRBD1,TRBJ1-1,TGCAGTGCTAGAGGGGGGACAGGGTGGAACACTGAAGCTTTCTTT,CSARGGTGWNTEAFF
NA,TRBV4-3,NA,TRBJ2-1,TGCGCCAGCAGCCAGGCCCCCGGGCTCAGCTCCTACAATGAGCAGTTCTTC,CASSQAPGLSSYNEQFF
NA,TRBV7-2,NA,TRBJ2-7,TGTGCCAGCAGCTTACATCTCTACGAGCAGTACTTC,CASSLHLYEQYF
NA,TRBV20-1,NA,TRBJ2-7,TGCAGTGCTAGAGGGAACCACAACTACGAGCAGTACTTC,CSARGNHNYEQYF
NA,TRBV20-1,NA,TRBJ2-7,TGCAGTGCCCAAGCCAGACAGCGGAGCTCCTACGAGCAGTACTTC,CSAQARQRSSYEQYF
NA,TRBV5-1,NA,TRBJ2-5,TGCGCCAGCAGAAGGGGGATAAATCAAGAGACCCAGTACTTC,CASRRGINQETQYF
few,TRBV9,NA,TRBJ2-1,TGTGCCAGCAGCGTAGGACTGAGCTCCTACAATGAGCAGTTCTTC,CASSVGLSSYNEQFF
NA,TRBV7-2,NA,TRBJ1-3,TGTGCCAGCAGCTTAGTGGGACCCCAGGACTCTGGAAACACCCTATATTTT,CASSLVGPQDSGNTLYF
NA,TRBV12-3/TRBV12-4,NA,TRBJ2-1,TGTGCCAGCAGAAGGACAGTTAACTATGAGCAGTTCTTC,CASRRTVNYEQFF
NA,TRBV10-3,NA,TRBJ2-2,TGTGCCATCAGTGAGTCGAGGGGGATTCGGACCGGGGAGCTGTTTTTT,CAISESRGIRTGELFF
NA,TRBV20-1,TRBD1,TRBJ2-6,TGCAGTGCTTCAGGGGGCGGGTCCCCTGGGGCCAACGTCCTGACTTTC,CSASGGGSPGANVLTF
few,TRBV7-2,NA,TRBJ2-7,TGTGCCAGCAGCTTAGCGGAGGCCTACGAGCAGTACTTC,CASSLAEAYEQYF
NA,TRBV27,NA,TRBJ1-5,TGTGCCAGCAGTTTATCACCGTCGAGCAATCAGCCCCAGCATTTT,CASSLSPSSNQPQHF
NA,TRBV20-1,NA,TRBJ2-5,TGCAGTGTCTCCGGACTCCCACAAGAGACCCAGTACTTC,CSVSGLPQETQYF
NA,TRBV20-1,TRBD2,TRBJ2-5,TGCAGTGCTACCCCTCCCCTAGCGGGGGCTCGGGAGCAGTACTTC,CSATPPLAGAREQYF
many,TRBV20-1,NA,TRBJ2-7,TGCAGTGCTAGCCCGTCGGGAGCCTCCTACGAGCAGTACTTC,CSASPSGASYEQYF
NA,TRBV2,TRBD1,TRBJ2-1,TGTGCCAGCAGTGGACAGGGCGAACATGAGCAGTTCTTC,CASSGQGEHEQFF
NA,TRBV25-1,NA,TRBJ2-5,TGTGCCAGCAGTGAAGCGCTTAGTGTGGAGACCCAGTACTTC,CASSEALSVETQYF
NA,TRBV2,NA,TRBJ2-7,TGTGCCAGCAGTATGTGGAGCTACGAGCAGTACTTC,CASSMWSYEQYF
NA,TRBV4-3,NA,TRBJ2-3,TGCGCCAGCATAGGTTGGGTAGATACGCAGTATTTT,CASIGWVDTQYF
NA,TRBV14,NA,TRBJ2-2,TGTGCCAGCAGCCAAGGAGTATCGAACACCGGGGAGCTGTTTTTT,CASSQGVSNTGELFF
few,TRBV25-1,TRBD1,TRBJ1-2,TGTGCCAGCAGGGGGGACAGGGCCTATGGCTACACCTTC,CASRGDRAYGYTF
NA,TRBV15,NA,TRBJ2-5,TGTGCCACCAGTCGGCTCGGGAGTGGAAGAGAGACCCAGTACTTC,CATSRLGSGRETQYF
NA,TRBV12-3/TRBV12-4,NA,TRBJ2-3,TGTGCCAGCAGCGCGACAGACCAACGGGCAGATACGCAGTATTTT,CASSATDQRADTQYF
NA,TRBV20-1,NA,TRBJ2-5,TGCAGTGCTCCACACGACTCAGCCCAAGAGACCCAGTACTTC,CSAPHDSAQETQYF
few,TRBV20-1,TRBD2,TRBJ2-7,TGCAGTGCTACCGACCCTAGCGGGGCCCACGAGCAGTACTTC,CSATDPSGAHEQYF
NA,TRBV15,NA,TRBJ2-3,TGTGCCACCAGTTTACGGAGGGATGGCACAGATACGCAGTATTTT,CATSLRRDGTDTQYF
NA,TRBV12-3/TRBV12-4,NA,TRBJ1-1,TGTGCCAGCAGGCCACAGGGAGGTCGCACTGAAGCTTTCTTT,CASRPQGGRTEAFF
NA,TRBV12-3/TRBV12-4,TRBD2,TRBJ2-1,TGTGCCAGTAGTTATCTTGGACTAGCGGGTGACGTACGGAATGAGCAGTTCTTC,CASSYLGLAGDVRNEQFF
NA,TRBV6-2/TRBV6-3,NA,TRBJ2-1,TGTGCCAGCAGTTACCGAAAGGGGGGTGAGCAGTTCTTC,CASSYRKGGEQFF
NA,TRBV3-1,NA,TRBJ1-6,TGTGCCAGCAGTCCGGGACAAAGGAATTCACCCCTCCACTTT,CASSPGQRNSPLHF
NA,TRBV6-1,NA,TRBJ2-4,TGTGCCAGCAGTTCTAGGTTCATTCAGTACTTC,CASSSRFIQYF
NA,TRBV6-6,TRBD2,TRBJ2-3,TGTGCCAGCAGTGTAAGACTAGCGGGATCCACAGATACGCAGTATTTT,CASSVRLAGSTDTQYF
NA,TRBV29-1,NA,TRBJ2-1,TGCAGCGTTGAGATGCAGGCGGGGAATGAGCAGTTCTTC,CSVEMQAGNEQFF
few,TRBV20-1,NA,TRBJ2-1,TGCAGTGCTAGAGATTTTACTAGCACGGCCAATGAGCAGTTCTTC,CSARDFTSTANEQFF
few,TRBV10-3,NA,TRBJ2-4,TGTGCCATCAGTGAGTCCGGAGGGGCGAGGGGAAACATTCAGTACTTC,CAISESGGARGNIQYF
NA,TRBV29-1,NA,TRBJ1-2,TGCAGCGCCCGGTGGGGGAGTTATGGCTACACCTTC,CSARWGSYGYTF
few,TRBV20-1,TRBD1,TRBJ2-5,TGCAGTGCAACCGGTGGGACAGGAAAAGAGACCCAGTACTTC,CSATGGTGKETQYF